The 7 T cell receptor beta chains below all came from one sample that was sequenced in a study of T cell responses to AZD1222 COVID-19 vaccine. The data were produced by immunoSEQ multiplex PCR, yet TCRdb's version contains in-frame clones alone and is incomplete. The table records roughly 130,000 clones, about 92% of them present only once. This material consisted of peripheral blood, taken on day 0 of AZD1222 vaccination. The source is an adult in good health.

This chain links TRBV6-5 with TRBJ2-3; D tentatively reads TRBD1 or TRBD2 (5 bases each). V lost 2 bases and J 9 bases, leaving 15 bases between the germline ends. The CDR3 runs to 14 residues. The germline V gene has CDR1 MNHEY and CDR2 SVGAGI. CDR3 sequence reads: CASSYGDQGRTQYF. In nucleotides, the CDR3 is TGTGCCAGCAGTTACGGGGACCAGGGAAGGACGCAGTATTTT.

The chain recombines TRBV5-6 with TRBJ2-7; either TRBD1 or TRBD2 may supply D (6 bases each). The ends were cut back, 2 bases at V and 4 bases at J, with 19 bases in the middle. Germline CDR1 SGHDT, CDR2 YYEEEE. CDR3 size: 16 residues. CDR3 in DNA: TGTGCCAGCAGCTTTGGGCCAGGGGCGGGAAGATACGAGCAGTACTTC. Protein: CASSFGPGAGRYEQYF.

The gene calls are TRBV2 and TRBJ2-7; 7 bases line up with TRBD2. Germline lookup yields CDR1 SNHLY and CDR2 FYNNEI. The trim removed 4 bases at V and 2 bases at J, leaving 2 bases unmatched. There are 13 residues in the CDR3. The CDR3, as DNA: TGTGCCAGCAGTGTAACTAGCGCCTACGAGCAGTACTTC. This gives the protein CASSVTSAYEQYF.

The J gene is TRBJ1-2, the V gene TRBV19, with D uncertain. V was shortened by 1 base and J by 4 bases, with 16 bases between the two germline ends. Germline V gives CDR1 LNHDA, CDR2 SQIVND (reference sequence). The CDR3 extends over 16 amino acids. CDR3 amino acids: CASSIGVSSLGYGYTF. The CDR3 bases are TGTGCCAGTAGTATAGGAGTCTCGAGTTTAGGCTATGGCTACACCTTC.

The chain is built from TRBV13 and TRBJ2-2; the match to TRBD2 covers 13 bases. J lost 6 bases, V lost 6 bases, and 1 base had no gene match. The CDR3 is 14 residues long. CDR1 is PRHDT and CDR2 is FYEKMQ in the germline V gene (reference sequence). The CDR3 loop is CASRGLAGPGELFF. The CDR3 region has the DNA TGTGCCAGCAGGGGACTAGCGGGACCCGGGGAGCTGTTTTTT.

This sequence joins TRBV3-1 (or the pseudogene TRBV3-2) and TRBJ2-7; 10 nucleotides agree with TRBD2. The germline CDR1 and CDR2 sequences are LGHDT and YNNKEL (reference sequence). The length of the CDR3 is 16 residues. With V trimmed by 0 bases and J by 7 bases, 9 bases remained unmatched. The CDR3: CASSQDLSGRYVEQYF. The CDR3 bases are TGTGCCAGCAGCCAAGACCTTAGCGGGAGGTACGTAGAGCAGTACTTC.

CDR3 nucleotide sequence: TGTGCCAGCAGTCCGAGGGGACAGGGGACAAACATTCAGTACTTC. Encoded protein: CASSPRGQGTNIQYF. The chain is built from TRBV27 and TRBJ2-4; 10 bases are shared with TRBD1. J lost 6 bases, V lost 5 bases, and 7 bases had no gene match. Germline CDR1 is MNHEY and CDR2 is SMNVEV (reference sequence). The CDR3 is made up of 15 amino acids.